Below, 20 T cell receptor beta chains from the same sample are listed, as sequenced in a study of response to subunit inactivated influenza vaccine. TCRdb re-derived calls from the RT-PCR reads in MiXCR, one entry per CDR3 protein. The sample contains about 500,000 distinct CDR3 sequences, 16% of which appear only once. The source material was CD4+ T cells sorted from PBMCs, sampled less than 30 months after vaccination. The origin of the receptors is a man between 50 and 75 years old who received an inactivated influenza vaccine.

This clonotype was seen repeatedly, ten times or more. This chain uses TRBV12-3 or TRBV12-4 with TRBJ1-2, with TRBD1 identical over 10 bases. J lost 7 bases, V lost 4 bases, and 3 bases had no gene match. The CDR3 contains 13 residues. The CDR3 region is CASSSTGGSGYTF. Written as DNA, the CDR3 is TGTGCCAGCAGTTCGACAGGGGGCAGTGGCTACACCTTC.

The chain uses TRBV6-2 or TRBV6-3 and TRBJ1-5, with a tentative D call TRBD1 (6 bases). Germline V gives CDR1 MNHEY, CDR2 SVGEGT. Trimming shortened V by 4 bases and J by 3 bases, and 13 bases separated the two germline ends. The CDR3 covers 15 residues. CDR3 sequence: CASSLQGLLNQPQHF. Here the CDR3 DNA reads TGTGCCAGCAGTTTGCAGGGGCTCCTCAATCAGCCCCAGCATTTT.

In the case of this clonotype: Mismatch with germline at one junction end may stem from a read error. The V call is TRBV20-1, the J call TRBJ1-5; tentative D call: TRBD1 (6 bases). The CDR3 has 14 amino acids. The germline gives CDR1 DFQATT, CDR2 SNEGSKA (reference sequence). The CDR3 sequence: CSAREGAGGQTQHF. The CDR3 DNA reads TGCAGTGCTAGAGAGGGGGCGGGGGGTCAGACCCAGCATTTT.

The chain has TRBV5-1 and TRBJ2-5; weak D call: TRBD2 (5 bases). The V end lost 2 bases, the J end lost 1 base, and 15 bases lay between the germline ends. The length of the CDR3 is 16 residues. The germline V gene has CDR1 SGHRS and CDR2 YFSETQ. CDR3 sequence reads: CASSFRGISRQETQYF. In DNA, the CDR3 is TGCGCCAGCAGCTTTCGAGGGATCTCCCGCCAAGAGACCCAGTACTTC.

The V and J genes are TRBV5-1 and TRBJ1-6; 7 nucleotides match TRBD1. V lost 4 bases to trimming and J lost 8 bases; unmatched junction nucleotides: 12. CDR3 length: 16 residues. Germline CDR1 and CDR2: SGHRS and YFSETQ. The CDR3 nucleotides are TGCGCCAGCAGCCTTAAAACCGACAGGGCTTATTCACCCCTCCACTTT. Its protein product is CASSLKTDRAYSPLHF.

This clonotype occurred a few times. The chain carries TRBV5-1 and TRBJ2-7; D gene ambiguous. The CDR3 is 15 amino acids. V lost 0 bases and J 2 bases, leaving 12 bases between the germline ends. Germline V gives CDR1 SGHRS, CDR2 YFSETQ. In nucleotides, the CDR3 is TGCGCCAGCAGCTTGGTTTCGGGTGCCGCCTACGAGCAGTACTTC. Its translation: CASSLVSGAAYEQYF. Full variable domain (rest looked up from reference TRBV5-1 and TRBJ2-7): KAGVTQTPRYLIKTRGQQVTLSCSPISGHRSVSWYQQTPGQGLQFLFEYFSETQRNKGNFPGRFSGRQFSNSRSEMNVSTLELGDSALYLCASSLVSGAAYEQYFGPGTRLTVT.

The CDR3 DNA reads as TGCGCCAGCAGCCTCGGACTAGCGTACACAGATACGCAGTATTTT. Translation gives CASSLGLAYTDTQYF. The chain is built from TRBV5-1 and TRBJ2-3, with 9 positions matching TRBD2. The CDR3 loop spans 15 amino acids. Trimming took 4 bases from V and 2 from J; bases not matched to a gene: 5. Per the germline V gene, CDR1 is SGHRS and CDR2 is YFSETQ.

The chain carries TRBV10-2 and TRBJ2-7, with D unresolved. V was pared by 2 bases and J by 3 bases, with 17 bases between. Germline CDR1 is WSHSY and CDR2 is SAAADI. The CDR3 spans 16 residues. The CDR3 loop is CASSEDRTRENYEQYF. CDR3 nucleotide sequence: TGCGCCAGCAGTGAGGACCGGACCCGTGAAAACTACGAGCAGTACTTC.

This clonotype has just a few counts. The CDR3 coding sequence is TGTGCCAGCAGCTCACAGGCGAACACTGAAGCTTTCTTT. This sequence encodes CASSSQANTEAFF. The chain combines TRBV7-2 with TRBJ1-1, with TRBD1 as a possible D gene (5 bases). This CDR3 is 13 amino acids long. Germline V gives CDR1 SGHTA, CDR2 FQGNSA. V was trimmed by 4 bases and J by 1 base, leaving 7 bases between them.

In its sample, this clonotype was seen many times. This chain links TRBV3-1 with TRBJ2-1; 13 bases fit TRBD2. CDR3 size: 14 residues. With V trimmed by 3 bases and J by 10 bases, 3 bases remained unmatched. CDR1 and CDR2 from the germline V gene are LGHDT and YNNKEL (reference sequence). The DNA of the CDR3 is TGTGCCAGCAGCCAGGGACTAGCGGGGACCGAGCAGTTCTTC. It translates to CASSQGLAGTEQFF.

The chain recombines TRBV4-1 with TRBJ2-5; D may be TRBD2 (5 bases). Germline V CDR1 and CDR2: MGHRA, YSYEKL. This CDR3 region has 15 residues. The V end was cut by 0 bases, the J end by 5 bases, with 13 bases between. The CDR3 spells CASSQDWGSGETQYF. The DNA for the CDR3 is TGCGCCAGCAGCCAAGATTGGGGATCGGGGGAGACCCAGTACTTC.

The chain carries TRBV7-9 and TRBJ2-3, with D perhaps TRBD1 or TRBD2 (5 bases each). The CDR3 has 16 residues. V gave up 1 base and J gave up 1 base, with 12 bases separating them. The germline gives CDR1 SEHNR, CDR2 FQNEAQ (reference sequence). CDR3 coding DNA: TGTGCCAGCAGCTTAGGCGTGGGGACGGGCACAGATACGCAGTATTTT. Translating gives CASSLGVGTGTDTQYF. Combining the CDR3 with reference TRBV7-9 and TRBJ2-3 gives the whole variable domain DTGVSQNPRHKITKRGQNVTFRCDPISEHNRLYWYRQTLGQGPEFLTYFQNEAQLEKSRLLSDRFSAERPKGSFSTLEIQRTEQGDSAMYLCASSLGVGTGTDTQYFGPGTRLTVL.

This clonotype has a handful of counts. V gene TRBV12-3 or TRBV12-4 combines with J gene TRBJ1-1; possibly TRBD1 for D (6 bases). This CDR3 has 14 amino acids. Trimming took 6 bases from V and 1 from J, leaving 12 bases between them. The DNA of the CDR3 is TGTGCCAGCAGGCAGGACAGAGCGAACACTGAAGCTTTCTTT. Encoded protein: CASRQDRANTEAFF.

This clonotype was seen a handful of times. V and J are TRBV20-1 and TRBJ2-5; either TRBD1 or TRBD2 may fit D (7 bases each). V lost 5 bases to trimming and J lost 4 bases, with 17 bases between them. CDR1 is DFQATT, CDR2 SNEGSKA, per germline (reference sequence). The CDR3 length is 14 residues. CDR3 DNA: TGCAGTGCTCTCCACAGGGGAGGGCGAGAGACCCAGTACTTC. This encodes CSALHRGGRETQYF.

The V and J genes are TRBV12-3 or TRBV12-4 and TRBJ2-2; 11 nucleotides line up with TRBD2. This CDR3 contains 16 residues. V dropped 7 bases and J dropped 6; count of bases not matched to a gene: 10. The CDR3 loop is CASTFLAGGIPGELFF. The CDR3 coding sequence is TGTGCCAGCACTTTCCTAGCGGGAGGAATCCCCGGGGAGCTGTTTTTT.

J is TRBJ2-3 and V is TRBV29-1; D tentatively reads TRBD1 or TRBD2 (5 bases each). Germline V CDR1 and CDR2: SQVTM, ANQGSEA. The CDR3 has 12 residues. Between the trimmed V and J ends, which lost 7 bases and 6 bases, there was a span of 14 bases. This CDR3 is CSAGGASDTQYF. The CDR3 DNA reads TGCAGCGCTGGGGGAGCTTCGGATACGCAGTATTTT.

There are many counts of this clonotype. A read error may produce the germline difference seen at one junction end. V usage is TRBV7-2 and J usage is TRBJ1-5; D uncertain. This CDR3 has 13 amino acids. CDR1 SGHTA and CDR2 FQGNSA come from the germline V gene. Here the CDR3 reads CASSLDSNQPQHF. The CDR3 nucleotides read TGCGCCAGCAGCTTGGACAGCAATCAGCCCCAGCATTTT.

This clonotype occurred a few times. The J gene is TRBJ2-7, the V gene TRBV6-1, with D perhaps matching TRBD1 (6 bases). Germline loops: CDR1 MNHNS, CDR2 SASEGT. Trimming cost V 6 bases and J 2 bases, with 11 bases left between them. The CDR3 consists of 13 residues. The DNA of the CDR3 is TGTGCCAGCAGAAAACAGGGACCCTACGAGCAGTACTTC. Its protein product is CASRKQGPYEQYF.

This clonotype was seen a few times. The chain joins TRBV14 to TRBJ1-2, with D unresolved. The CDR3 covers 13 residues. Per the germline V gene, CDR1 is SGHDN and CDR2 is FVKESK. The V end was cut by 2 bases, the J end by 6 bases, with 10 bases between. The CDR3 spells CASSQQRTDGYTF. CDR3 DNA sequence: TGTGCCAGCAGCCAACAAAGAACGGATGGCTACACCTTC. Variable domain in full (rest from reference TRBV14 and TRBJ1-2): EAGVTQFPSHSVIEKGQTVTLRCDPISGHDNLYWYRRVMGKEIKFLLHFVKESKQDESGMPNNRFLAERTGGTYSTLKVQPAELEDSGVYFCASSQQRTDGYTFGSGTRLTVV.

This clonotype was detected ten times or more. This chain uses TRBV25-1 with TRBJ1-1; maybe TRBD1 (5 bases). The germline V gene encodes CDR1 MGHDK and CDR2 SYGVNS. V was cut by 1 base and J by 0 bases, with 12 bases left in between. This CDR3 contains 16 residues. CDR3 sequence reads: CASSESTNRMNTEAFF. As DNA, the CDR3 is TGTGCCAGCAGTGAATCAACAAACAGGATGAACACTGAAGCTTTCTTT.